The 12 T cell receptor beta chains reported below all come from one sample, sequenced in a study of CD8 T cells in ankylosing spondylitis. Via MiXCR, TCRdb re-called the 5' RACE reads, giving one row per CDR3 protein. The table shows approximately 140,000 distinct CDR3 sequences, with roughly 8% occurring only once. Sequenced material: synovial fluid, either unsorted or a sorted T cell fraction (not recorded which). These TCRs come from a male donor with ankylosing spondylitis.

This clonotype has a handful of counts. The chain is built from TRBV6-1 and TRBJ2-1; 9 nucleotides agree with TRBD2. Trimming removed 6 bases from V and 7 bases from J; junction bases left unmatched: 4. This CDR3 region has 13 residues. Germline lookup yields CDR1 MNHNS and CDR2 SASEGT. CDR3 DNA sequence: TGTGCCAGCAGGCGGGGGGGCAGGAATGAGCAGTTCTTC. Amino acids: CASRRGGRNEQFF.

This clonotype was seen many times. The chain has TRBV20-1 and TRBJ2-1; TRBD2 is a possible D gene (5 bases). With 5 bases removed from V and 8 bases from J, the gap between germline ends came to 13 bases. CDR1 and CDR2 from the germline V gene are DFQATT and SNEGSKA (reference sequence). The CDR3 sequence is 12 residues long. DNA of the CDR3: TGCAGTGCTCGGGAAGAGCTCCATGAGCAGTTCTTC. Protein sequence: CSAREELHEQFF.

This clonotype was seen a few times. The CDR3 region is CASSYPFAGELFF. DNA for the CDR3: TGTGCCAGCAGTTACCCATTCGCCGGGGAGCTGTTTTTT. This chain joins TRBV6-5 and TRBJ2-2; D is unresolved. This CDR3 is 13 amino acids long. The ends were cut back, 2 bases at V and 6 bases at J, with 7 bases in the middle. Germline CDR1 is MNHEY and CDR2 is SVGAGI.

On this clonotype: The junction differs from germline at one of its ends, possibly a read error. The CDR3 reads CASTDSGQGSDTLYF. CDR3 DNA: TGTGCCAGCACCGACTCGGGACAGGGGTCAGATACGCTGTATTTT. This chain connects TRBV6-1 to TRBJ2-3, with TRBD1 matching 10 bases. Germline assignment: CDR1 MNHNS and CDR2 SASEGT. This CDR3 has 15 residues.

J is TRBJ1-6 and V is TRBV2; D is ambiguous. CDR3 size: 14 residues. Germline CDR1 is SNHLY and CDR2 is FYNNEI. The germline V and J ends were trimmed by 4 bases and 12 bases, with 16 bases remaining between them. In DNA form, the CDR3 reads TGTGCCAGCAGTGCCCGGACCGGACGAGGACCCCTCCACTTT. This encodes CASSARTGRGPLHF.

CDR3 nucleotide sequence: TGTGCCAGCAAACAGTTAGCAGGTCGGACCGGGGAGCTGTTTTTT. Translated: CASKQLAGRTGELFF. The chain employs TRBV27 and TRBJ2-2; D not certain. The CDR3 is made up of 15 amino acids. Trimming took 7 bases from V and 5 from J, leaving 17 bases between them. The germline gives CDR1 MNHEY, CDR2 SMNVEV (reference sequence).

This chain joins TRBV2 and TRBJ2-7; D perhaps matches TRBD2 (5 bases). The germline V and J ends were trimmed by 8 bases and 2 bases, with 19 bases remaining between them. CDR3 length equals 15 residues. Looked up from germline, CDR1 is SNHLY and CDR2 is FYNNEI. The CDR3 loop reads CASGRGSGLTYEQYF. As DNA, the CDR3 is TGTGCCAGCGGCCGGGGAAGCGGTCTTACCTACGAGCAGTACTTC.

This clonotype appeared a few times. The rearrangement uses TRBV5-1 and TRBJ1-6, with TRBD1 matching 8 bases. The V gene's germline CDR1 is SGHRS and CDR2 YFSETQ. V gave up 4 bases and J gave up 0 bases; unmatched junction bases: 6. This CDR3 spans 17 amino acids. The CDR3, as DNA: TGCGCCAGCAGCCCCTGGGACAGGAGCTCCTATAATTCACCCCTCCACTTT. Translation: CASSPWDRSSYNSPLHF.

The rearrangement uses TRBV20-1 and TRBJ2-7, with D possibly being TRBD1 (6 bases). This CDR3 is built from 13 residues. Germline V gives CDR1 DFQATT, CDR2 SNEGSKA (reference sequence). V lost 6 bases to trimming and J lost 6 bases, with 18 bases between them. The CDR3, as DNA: TGCAGTGCGGGGCAGACAGGTGGCTCCGAGCAGTACTTC. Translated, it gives CSAGQTGGSEQYF.

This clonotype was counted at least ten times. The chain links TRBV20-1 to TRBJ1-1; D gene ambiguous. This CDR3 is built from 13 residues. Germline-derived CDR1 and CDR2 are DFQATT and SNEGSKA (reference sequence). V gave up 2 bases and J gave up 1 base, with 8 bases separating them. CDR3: CSARSQPNTEAFF. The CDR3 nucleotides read TGCAGTGCTAGAAGTCAGCCGAACACTGAAGCTTTCTTT.

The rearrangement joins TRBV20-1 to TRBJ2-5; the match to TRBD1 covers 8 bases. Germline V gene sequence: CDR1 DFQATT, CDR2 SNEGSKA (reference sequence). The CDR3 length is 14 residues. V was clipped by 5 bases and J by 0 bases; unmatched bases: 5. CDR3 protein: CSADRQGHQETQYF. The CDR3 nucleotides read TGCAGTGCTGACCGACAGGGGCACCAAGAGACCCAGTACTTC.

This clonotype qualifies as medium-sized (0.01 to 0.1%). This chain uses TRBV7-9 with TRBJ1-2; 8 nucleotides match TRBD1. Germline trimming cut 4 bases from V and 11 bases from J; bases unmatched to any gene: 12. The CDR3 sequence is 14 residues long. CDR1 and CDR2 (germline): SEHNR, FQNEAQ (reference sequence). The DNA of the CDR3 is TGTGCCAGCAGCTACGGACAGGGCGCGGTTTTTTACACCTTC. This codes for CASSYGQGAVFYTF.